The rows below give T cell receptor beta chains drawn from one sample of a study of beta chain features in type 1 diabetes. Only in-frame clones appear in the TCRdb table, and some are missing; sequencing was by immunoSEQ multiplex PCR. Altogether hundreds of thousands of clones are present, roughly 13% being singletons, with the ten largest covering approximately 0.022%. Sequencing was performed on naive CD4+ T cells from blood. These receptor sequences come from a man aged 18 to 30 with type 1 diabetes. The CDR3 runs from the conserved cysteine through the conserved F or W. A D gene is named only where the DNA matches it firmly. Some rows mark clone size as missing; the rest say once, few, many or name a class of expanded clone.

v_call	clone_size	d_call	j_call	cdr3_nt	cdr3_aa
TRBV19	few	TRBD2	TRBJ2-4	TGTGCCAGTAGTACCCCGGGGGGTGAAAACATTCAGTACTTC	CASSTPGGENIQYF
TRBV18	.	.	TRBJ2-7	TGTGCCAGCTCCCCGAGTGGAGGGGCCTACGAGCAGTACTTC	CASSPSGGAYEQYF
TRBV5-1	few	.	TRBJ1-1	TGCGCCAGCAGCTTGGGACAGGAGATAAATACTGAAGCTTTCTTT	CASSLGQEINTEAFF
TRBV30	.	.	TRBJ2-3	TGTGCCTGGAGTGCCCCAGGGCCGCGCACAGATACGCAGTATTTT	CAWSAPGPRTDTQYF
TRBV29-1	.	TRBD1	TRBJ1-2	TGCAGCGTTCGACCCGGGACAGCCAACTATGGCTACACCTTC	CSVRPGTANYGYTF
TRBV19	few	.	TRBJ2-6	TGTGCCAGTAGTATAAATCGTGACAGATCCTCTGGGGCCAACGTCCTGACTTTC	CASSINRDRSSGANVLTF
TRBV4-1	.	TRBD1	TRBJ1-4	TGCGCCAGCAGCCAAACACCGGACAGGATGAATGAAAAACTGTTTTTT	CASSQTPDRMNEKLFF
TRBV25-1	.	TRBD2	TRBJ2-3	TGTGCCAGCAGTGAGTCTGGAGTAGCGGGGGCCACAGATACGCAGTATTTT	CASSESGVAGATDTQYF
TRBV7-9	.	.	TRBJ2-2	TGTGCCAGCAGCTTATTAACGGATACCGGGGAGCTGTTTTTT	CASSLLTDTGELFF
TRBV4-1	few	TRBD1	TRBJ1-5	TGCGCCAGCAGCCAAGGCCCGGACAGGGGGAAGGAGCCCCAGCATTTT	CASSQGPDRGKEPQHF
TRBV10-3	few	.	TRBJ2-5	TGTGCCATCAGTGAGTCCCCCAGGGGAGAAGAGACCCAGTACTTC	CAISESPRGEETQYF
TRBV30	.	TRBD1	TRBJ2-7	TGTGCCTGGACGAGGCGGGACAGGGACTACGAGCAGTACTTC	CAWTRRDRDYEQYF
TRBV2	few	.	TRBJ1-1	TGTGCCAGCCCTAGGGGACAGAACACTGAAGCTTTCTTT	CASPRGQNTEAFF
TRBV5-4	.	TRBD2	TRBJ2-3	TGTGCCAGCAGCTTGGCGGGGGGGAGAGATACGCAGTATTTT	CASSLAGGRDTQYF
TRBV30	.	.	TRBJ1-1	TGTGCCTGGAGTGCCACCGGTGGAACTGAAGCTTTCTTT	CAWSATGGTEAFF
TRBV5-1	few	.	TRBJ2-6	TGCGCCAGCAGCTTGGCTGCGGACTTCCCATACCAGGTCCTGACTTTC	CASSLAADFPYQVLTF
TRBV6-5	.	.	TRBJ2-3	TGTGCCAGCAGTTACTCGAGTACTAGGAGCCCAGATACGCAGTATTTT	CASSYSSTRSPDTQYF
TRBV9	.	TRBD2	TRBJ2-3	TGTGCCAGCAGCGCCTCTCGACTAGCGGGGGGCACAGATACGCAGTATTTT	CASSASRLAGGTDTQYF
TRBV30	.	TRBD1	TRBJ2-2	TGTGCCTGGAGTTTCACCTCGGACAGGGACGCCGGGGAGCTGTTTTTT	CAWSFTSDRDAGELFF
TRBV30	few	.	TRBJ2-3	TGTGCCTGGAGGCTAGCGAGACAGGGCGCGAGCACAGATACGCAGTATTTT	CAWRLARQGASTDTQYF
TRBV7-2	few	.	TRBJ2-5	TGTGCCAGCAGCTTCAGGGCTACACAGGAGACCCAGTACTTC	CASSFRATQETQYF
TRBV9	.	.	TRBJ1-4	TGTGCCAGCAGCTCCCGACAGTCCCACGGGCCCGAAAAACTGTTTTTT	CASSSRQSHGPEKLFF
TRBV7-3	.	.	TRBJ2-2	TGTGCCAGCAGCCCCGCCGGGGGCGCGGGAACCGGGGAGCTGTTTTTT	CASSPAGGAGTGELFF
TRBV9	.	TRBD2	TRBJ2-1	TGTGCCAGCAGTTCCAGACTAGCGCAGAATGAGCAGTTCTTC	CASSSRLAQNEQFF
TRBV30	.	TRBD1	TRBJ1-2	TGTGCCTGGAGTGGGTCAGGGGGCGCTCATGGCTACACCTTC	CAWSGSGGAHGYTF
TRBV5-1	few	.	TRBJ2-3	TGCGCCAGCAGCGTTGACCAGTATATCGATACGCAGTATTTT	CASSVDQYIDTQYF
TRBV10-3	few	TRBD1	TRBJ1-2	TGTGCCATCAGTGGTTCCCCTCTGACAGGGATGAATGGCTACACCTTC	CAISGSPLTGMNGYTF
TRBV18	few	.	TRBJ2-6	TGTGCCAGCTCAATGCCGACAGACTCTGGGGCCAACGTCCTGACTTTC	CASSMPTDSGANVLTF
TRBV29-1	.	.	TRBJ2-6	TGCAGCGTTGGTGAGGGTATCTCTGGGGCCAACGTCCTGACTTTC	CSVGEGISGANVLTF
TRBV28	.	.	TRBJ1-2	TGTGCCAGCAGTTTCGCAGACTATGGCTACACCTTC	CASSFADYGYTF
TRBV25-1	few	.	TRBJ2-7	TGTGCCAGCCTCCCCCTCAACGGTGGTGAGCAGTACTTC	CASLPLNGGEQYF
TRBV15	.	.	TRBJ1-1	TGTGCCACCAGCAGCCTTTCAAGTGAAGCTTTCTTT	CATSSLSSEAFF
TRBV30	few	.	TRBJ1-1	TGTGCCTGGAGCAGGGGCCTGAACACTGAAGCTTTCTTT	CAWSRGLNTEAFF
TRBV12-5	few	.	TRBJ2-1	TGTGCTAGTGGTTTGCCTACAGGGTTCCCCTCCTACAATGAGCAGTTCTTC	CASGLPTGFPSYNEQFF
TRBV10-3	.	TRBD1	TRBJ2-6	TGTGCCCATCAACCAGGACAGGGAAGAGGAGGTGGGGCCAACGTCCTGACTTTC	CAHQPGQGRGGGANVLTF
TRBV10-3	.	.	TRBJ2-2	TGTGCCATCAGTGCACAGGGTGAGGTGAACACCGGGGAGCTGTTTTTT	CAISAQGEVNTGELFF
TRBV29-1	.	.	TRBJ2-3	TGCAGCGTCGCAAGACTAGACAGTAGCACAGATACGCAGTATTTT	CSVARLDSSTDTQYF
TRBV27	.	.	TRBJ1-2	TGTGCCAGCAGTTTCAACAGGCAGAATGGCTACACCTTC	CASSFNRQNGYTF
TRBV7-3	few	.	TRBJ1-2	TGTGCCAGCAGCCTACAGGGAGGGAACTATGGCTACACCTTC	CASSLQGGNYGYTF
TRBV20-1	few	.	TRBJ1-5	TGCAGTACGAATCAGCCCCAGCATTTT	CSTNQPQHF
TRBV2	.	TRBD1	TRBJ1-5	TGTGCCAGCAGTGAAAACAGGGGGGATCAGCCCCAGCATTTT	CASSENRGDQPQHF
TRBV18	.	.	TRBJ1-2	TGTGCCAGCTCACCTGACCCAGGTCTTGGCTACACCTTC	CASSPDPGLGYTF